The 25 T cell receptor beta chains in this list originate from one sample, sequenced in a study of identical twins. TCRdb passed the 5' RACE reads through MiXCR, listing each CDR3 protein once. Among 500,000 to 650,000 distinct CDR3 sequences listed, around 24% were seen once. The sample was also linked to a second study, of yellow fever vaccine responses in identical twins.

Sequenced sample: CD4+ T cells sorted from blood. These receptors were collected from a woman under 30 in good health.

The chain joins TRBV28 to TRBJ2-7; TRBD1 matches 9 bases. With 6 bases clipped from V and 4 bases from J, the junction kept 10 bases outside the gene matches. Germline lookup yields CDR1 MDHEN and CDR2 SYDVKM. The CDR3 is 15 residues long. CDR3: CASRLQGAGPYEQYF. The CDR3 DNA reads TGTGCCAGCAGACTACAGGGGGCCGGACCTTACGAGCAGTACTTC.

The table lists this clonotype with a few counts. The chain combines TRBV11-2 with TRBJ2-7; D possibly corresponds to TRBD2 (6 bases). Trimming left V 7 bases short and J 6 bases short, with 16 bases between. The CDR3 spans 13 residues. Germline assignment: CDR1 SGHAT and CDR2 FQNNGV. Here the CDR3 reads CASTPSGGTEQYF. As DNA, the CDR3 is TGTGCCAGCACACCCTCGGGCGGGACCGAGCAGTACTTC.

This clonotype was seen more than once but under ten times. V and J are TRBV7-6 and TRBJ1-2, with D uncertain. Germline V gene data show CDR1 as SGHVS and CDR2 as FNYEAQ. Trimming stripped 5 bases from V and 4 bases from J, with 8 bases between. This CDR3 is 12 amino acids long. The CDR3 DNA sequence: TGTGCCAGCAGCCCACATACCTATGGCTACACCTTC. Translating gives CASSPHTYGYTF.

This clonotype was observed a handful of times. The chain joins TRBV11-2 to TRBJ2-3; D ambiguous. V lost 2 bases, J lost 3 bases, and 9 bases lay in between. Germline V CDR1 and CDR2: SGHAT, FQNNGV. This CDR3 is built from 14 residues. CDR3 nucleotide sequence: TGTGCCAGCAGCTTATTTTTTAGGACAGATACGCAGTATTTT. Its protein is CASSLFFRTDTQYF.

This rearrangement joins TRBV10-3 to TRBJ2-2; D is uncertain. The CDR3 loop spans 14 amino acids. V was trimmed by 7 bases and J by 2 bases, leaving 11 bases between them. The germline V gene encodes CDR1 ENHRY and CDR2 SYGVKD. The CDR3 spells CAIKSATNTGELFF. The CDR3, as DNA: TGTGCCATCAAGTCCGCAACCAACACCGGGGAGCTGTTTTTT.

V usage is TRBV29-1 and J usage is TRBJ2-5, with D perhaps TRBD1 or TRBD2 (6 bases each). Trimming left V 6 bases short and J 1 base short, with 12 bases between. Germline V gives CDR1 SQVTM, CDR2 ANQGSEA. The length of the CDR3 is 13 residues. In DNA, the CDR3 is TGCAGCGTCTGGGGGGCAGGCCAAGAGACCCAGTACTTC. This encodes CSVWGAGQETQYF.

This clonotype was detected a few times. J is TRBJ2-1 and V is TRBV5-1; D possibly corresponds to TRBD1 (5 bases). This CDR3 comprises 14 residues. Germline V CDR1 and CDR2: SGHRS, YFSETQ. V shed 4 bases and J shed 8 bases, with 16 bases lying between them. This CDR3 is CASSLQDYWDEQFF. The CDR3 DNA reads TGCGCCAGCAGCCTACAGGATTACTGGGATGAGCAGTTCTTC.

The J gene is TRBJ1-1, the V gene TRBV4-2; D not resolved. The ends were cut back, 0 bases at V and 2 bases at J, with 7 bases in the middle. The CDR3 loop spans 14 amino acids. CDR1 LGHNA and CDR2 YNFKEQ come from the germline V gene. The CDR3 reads CASSQDIPNTEAFF. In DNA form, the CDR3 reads TGTGCCAGCAGCCAAGACATACCCAACACTGAAGCTTTCTTT.

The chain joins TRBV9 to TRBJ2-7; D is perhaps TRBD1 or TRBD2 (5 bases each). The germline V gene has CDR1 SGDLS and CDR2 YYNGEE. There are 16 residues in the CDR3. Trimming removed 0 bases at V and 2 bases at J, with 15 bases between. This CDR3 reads CASSVEPVGTTYEQYF. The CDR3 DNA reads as TGTGCCAGCAGCGTAGAGCCGGTGGGGACGACCTACGAGCAGTACTTC.

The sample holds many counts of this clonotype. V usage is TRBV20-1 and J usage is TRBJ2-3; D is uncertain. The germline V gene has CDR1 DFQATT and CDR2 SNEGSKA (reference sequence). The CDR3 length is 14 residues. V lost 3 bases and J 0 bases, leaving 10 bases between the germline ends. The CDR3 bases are TGCAGTGCTAGCCGCCCTTCTAGCACAGATACGCAGTATTTT. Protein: CSASRPSSTDTQYF.

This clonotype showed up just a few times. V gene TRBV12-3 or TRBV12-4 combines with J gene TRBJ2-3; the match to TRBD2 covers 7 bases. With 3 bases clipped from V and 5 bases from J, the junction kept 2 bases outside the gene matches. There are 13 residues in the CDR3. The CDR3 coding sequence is TGTGCCAGCAGTTTGGTAGCGGGAGATACGCAGTATTTT. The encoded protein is CASSLVAGDTQYF.

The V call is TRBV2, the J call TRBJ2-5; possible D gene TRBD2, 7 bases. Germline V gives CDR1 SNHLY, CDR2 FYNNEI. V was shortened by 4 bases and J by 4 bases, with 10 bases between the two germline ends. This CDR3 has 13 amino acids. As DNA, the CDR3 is TGTGCCAGCAGTGCGGGGGGCAGAGAGACCCAGTACTTC. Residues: CASSAGGRETQYF.

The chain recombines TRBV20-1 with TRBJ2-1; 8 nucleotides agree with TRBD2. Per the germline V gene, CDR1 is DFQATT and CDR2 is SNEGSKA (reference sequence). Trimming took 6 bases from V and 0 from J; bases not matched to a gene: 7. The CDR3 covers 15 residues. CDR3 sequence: CSAEGGTSSYNEQFF. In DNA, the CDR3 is TGCAGTGCCGAGGGCGGGACTAGCTCCTACAATGAGCAGTTCTTC.

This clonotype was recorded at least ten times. The CDR3 protein is CASSLGVNTGELFF. The CDR3 DNA reads as TGTGCCAGCAGCTTAGGAGTGAACACCGGGGAGCTGTTTTTT. The rearrangement joins TRBV11-3 to TRBJ2-2; D is unclear. The V end was cut by 1 base, the J end by 1 base, with 4 bases between. The CDR3 sequence is 14 residues long. Germline values: CDR1 SGHNT, CDR2 YENEEA.

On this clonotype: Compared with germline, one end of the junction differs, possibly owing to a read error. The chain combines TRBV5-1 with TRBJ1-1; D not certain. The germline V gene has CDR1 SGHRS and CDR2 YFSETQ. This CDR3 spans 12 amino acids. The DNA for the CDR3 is TGCGCCAGCAGCTCAAAGAACGCTGAAGCTTTCTTT. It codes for CASSSKNAEAFF.

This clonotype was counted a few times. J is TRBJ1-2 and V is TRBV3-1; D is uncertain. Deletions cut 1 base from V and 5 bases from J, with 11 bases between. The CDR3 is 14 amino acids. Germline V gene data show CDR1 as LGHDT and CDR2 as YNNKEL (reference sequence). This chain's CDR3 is CASSQVGQTYGYTF. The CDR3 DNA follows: TGTGCCAGCAGCCAAGTTGGGCAGACTTATGGCTACACCTTC.

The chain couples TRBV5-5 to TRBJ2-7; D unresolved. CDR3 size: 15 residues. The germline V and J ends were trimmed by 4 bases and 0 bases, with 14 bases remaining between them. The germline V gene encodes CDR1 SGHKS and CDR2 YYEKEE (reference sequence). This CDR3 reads CASSTVAIPSYEQYF. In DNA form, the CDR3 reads TGTGCCAGCAGCACGGTCGCAATCCCCTCCTACGAGCAGTACTTC.

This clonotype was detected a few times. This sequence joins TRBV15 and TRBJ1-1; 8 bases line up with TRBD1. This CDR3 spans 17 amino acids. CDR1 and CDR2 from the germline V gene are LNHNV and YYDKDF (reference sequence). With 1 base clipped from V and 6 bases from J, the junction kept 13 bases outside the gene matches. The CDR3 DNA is TGTGCCACCAGCAGAGTTACAGTTTCCCCAGGGGGCTCTGAAGCTTTCTTT. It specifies CATSRVTVSPGGSEAFF.

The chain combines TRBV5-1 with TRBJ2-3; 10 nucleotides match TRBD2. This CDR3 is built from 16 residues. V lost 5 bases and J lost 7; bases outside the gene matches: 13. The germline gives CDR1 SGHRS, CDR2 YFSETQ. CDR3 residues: CASRRQFGTSENTQYF. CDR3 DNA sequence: TGCGCCAGCAGGAGGCAGTTCGGGACTAGCGAGAATACGCAGTATTTT.

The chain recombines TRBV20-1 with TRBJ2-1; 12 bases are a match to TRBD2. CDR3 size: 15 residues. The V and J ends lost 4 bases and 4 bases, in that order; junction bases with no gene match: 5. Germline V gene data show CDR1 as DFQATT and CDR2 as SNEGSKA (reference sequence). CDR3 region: CSAKLAGGFYNEQFF. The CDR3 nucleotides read TGCAGTGCTAAACTAGCGGGGGGCTTTTACAATGAGCAGTTCTTC.

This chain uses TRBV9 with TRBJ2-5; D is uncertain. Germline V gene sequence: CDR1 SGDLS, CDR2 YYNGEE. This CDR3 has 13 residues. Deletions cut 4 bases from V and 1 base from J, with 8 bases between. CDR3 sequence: CASSIGSQETQYF. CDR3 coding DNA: TGTGCCAGCAGCATAGGGTCCCAAGAGACCCAGTACTTC.

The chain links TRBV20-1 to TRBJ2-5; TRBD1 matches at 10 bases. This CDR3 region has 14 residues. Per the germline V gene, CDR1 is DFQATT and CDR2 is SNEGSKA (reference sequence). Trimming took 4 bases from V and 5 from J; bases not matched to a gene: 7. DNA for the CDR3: TGCAGTGCTAAAATGGACAGGGGGTACGAGACCCAGTACTTC. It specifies CSAKMDRGYETQYF.

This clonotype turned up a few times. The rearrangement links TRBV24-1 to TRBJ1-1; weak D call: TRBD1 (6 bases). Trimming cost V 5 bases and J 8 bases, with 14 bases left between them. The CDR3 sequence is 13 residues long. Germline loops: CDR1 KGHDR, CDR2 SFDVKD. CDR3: CATSAVDRMEAFF. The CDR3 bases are TGTGCCACCAGTGCAGTCGACAGGATGGAAGCTTTCTTT.

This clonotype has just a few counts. As DNA, the CDR3 is TGTGCCAGCAGTTTCAGTCCCAGGGGGCAAGAAAATGAGCAGTTCTTC. It specifies CASSFSPRGQENEQFF. The V and J genes are TRBV28 and TRBJ2-1; the match to TRBD1 covers 8 bases. CDR3 length equals 16 residues. Trimming took 3 bases from V and 7 from J; bases not matched to a gene: 11. CDR1 MDHEN and CDR2 SYDVKM come from the germline V gene.

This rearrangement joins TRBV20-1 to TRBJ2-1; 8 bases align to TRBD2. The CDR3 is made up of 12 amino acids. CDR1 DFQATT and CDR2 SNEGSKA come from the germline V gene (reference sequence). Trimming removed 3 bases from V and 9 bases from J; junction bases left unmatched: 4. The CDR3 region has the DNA TGCAGTGCTAGGCGGGCGGGAGGTGAGCAGTTCTTC. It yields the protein CSARRAGGEQFF.